This T cell receptor (beta chain) came from a study of beta chain features in type 1 diabetes. Study-level points and caveats: Among patients with Type 1 diabetes, TCRB CDR3s were moderately but significantly shorter in every one of the four CD4+ subsets.

The entirety of the isolated RNA underwent reverse transcription, so expressed TCRB transcripts were sequenced. TCRdb's copy holds only in-frame clones and misses some; the assay was immunoSEQ multiplex PCR. This sample has 550,000 to 850,000 clones, with around 15% found just once. Germline loops: CDR1 MNHNS, CDR2 SASEGT. This CDR3 is 14 amino acids long. Trimming took off 1 base at V and 6 bases at J, with 7 bases between the two ends. This clone was seen a handful of times. Its specificity is unknown. The sequence came from a man aged 18 to 29 with type 1 diabetes. Sequencing was done on a sample of naive CD4+ T cells from blood. The chain employs TRBV6-1 and TRBJ1-6; D remains ambiguous. CDR3 in amino acids: CASSEVEGNSPLHF. The CDR3 bases are TGTGCCAGCAGTGAAGTGGAGGGTAATTCACCCCTCCACTTT.